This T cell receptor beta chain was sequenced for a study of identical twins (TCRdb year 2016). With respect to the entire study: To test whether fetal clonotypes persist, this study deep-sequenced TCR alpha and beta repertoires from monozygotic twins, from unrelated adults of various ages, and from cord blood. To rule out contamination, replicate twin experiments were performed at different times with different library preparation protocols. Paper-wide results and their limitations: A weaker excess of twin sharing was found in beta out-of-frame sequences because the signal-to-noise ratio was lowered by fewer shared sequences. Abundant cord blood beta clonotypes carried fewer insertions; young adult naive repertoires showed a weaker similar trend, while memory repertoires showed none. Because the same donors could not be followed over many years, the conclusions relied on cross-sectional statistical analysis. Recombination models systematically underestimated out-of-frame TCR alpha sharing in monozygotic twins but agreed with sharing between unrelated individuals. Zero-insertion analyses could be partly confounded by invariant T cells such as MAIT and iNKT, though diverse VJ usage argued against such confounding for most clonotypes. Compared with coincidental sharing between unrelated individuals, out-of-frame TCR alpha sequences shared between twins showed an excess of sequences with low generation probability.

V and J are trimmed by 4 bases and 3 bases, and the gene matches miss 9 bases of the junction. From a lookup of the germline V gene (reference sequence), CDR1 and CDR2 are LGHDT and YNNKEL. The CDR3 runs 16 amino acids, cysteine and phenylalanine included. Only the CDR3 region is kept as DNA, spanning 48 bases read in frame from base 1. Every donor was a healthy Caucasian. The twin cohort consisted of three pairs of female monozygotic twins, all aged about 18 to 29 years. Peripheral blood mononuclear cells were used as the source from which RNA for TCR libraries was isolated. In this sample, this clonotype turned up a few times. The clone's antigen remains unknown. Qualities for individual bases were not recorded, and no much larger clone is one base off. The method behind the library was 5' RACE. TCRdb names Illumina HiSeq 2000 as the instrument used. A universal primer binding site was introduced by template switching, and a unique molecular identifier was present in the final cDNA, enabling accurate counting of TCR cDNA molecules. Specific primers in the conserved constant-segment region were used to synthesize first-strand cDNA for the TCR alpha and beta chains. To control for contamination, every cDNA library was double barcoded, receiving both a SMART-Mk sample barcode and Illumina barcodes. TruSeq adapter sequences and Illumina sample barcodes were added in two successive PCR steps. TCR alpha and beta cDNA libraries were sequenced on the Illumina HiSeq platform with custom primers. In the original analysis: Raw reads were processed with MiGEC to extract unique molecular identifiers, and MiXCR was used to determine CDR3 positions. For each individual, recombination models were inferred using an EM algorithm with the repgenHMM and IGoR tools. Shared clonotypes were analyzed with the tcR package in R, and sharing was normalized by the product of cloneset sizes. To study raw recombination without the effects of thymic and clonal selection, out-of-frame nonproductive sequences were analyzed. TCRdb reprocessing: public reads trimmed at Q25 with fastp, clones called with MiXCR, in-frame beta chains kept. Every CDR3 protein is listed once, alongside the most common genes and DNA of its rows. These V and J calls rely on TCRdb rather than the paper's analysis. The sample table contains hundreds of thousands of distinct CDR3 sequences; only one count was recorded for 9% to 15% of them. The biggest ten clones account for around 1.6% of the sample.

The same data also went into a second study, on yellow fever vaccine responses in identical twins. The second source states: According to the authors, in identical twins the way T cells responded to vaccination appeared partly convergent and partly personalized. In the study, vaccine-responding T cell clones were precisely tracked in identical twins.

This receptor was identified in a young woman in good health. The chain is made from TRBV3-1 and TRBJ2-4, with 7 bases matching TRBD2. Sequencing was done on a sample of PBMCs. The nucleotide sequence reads TGTGCCAGCAGCCCGAGCGGACTAGTTGTCAAAAACATTCAGTACTTC. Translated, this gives CASSPSGLVVKNIQYF.